The T cell receptor beta chain under discussion was sequenced for a study of blood T cell repertoires in COVID-19 (dated by TCRdb to about 2020). Concerning the study at large: Samples from collaborators originated in the United States, Italy and Spain and spanned both the acute and convalescent phases of COVID-19. Subjects who had been exposed to COVID-19, were actively infected with it, or had recovered from it provided the deeply sampled blood TCRbeta repertoires that made up the dataset. Samples came from the ongoing ImmuneRACE study (first 160 participants) plus 1,254 subjects from 6 global collaborators. Where available, HLA class I and class II types were taken from metadata supplied by the sample provider and were not determined by assay-based typing. A freely available public database, intended as a resource for researchers studying the immune response to SARS-CoV-2, is where the repertoires were released. The material from the prospective study consisted of cDNA or gDNA derived from T cells, B-cell-depleted T cells, or PBMCs. A de-identified subject ID, COVID-19 status, age in years and sex were almost always included in the sample metadata.

Comments on this clone: What this receptor recognizes is not known. It has no much larger one-base neighbor in the sample; base qualities were not kept.

TCRbeta CDR3 regions were amplified from genomic DNA using the immunoSEQ Assay, a bias-controlled multiplex PCR. The paper's processing steps were these. Nucleated cell counts per sample were estimated from amplification of reference gene primers within the assay. To quantify the absolute abundance of each unique TCRbeta CDR3 rearrangement, sequence reads were collapsed and filtered. For each sample, productive Simpson clonality was calculated by taking the square root of Simpson's diversity index across productive rearrangements. In TCRdb, the immuneACCESS table is reduced to in-frame sequences with V and J assigned. These tables do not hold every clone; where another copy was compared, an unresolved V gene accounts for under half, and the others remain unexplained. Clone size and the V and J calls come from that table; the DNA yielded D and trimming. Recorded for this sample are more than 60,000 clones; roughly 89% of them occurred a single time. The ten largest account for 4% to 5% of the sample.

Study-wide findings and limitations: Clinical and demographic metadata were provided uncurated, with the amount varying by source and participant.

The germline V gene sets CDR1 to SGHRS and CDR2 to YFSETQ. V lost 4 bases and J lost 2 bases; the stretch between them is 15 bases long. From its cysteine to its phenylalanine, the CDR3 spans 16 amino acids. Just the 48-base CDR3 DNA is kept, in frame starting at base 1. The collaborating institutions used their own protocols to collect whole blood in K2EDTA tubes. For TCRbeta analysis, collaborators shipped samples in one of three forms: frozen whole blood, isolated PBMCs, or DNA extracted from either of those sample types. This sequence originates from a woman in her forties or fifties with active COVID-19. Source material: peripheral blood. The sequence joins TRBV5-1 to TRBJ2-2; the D region possibly corresponds to TRBD2 (6 bases align). The CDR3 protein is CASSGLGRDNTGELFF. Read as DNA, the sequence is TGCGCCAGCAGCGGACTGGGGCGGGATAACACCGGGGAGCTGTTTTTT.